The T cell receptor (beta chain) under discussion was sequenced for a study of tumor-infiltrating lymphocytes in glioblastoma multiforme. The study, taken as a whole, reports: Functional subtype sorting of these T cells was not performed. Clone frequencies may be distorted by unequal TCR transcripts per cell.

Germline V gene data show CDR1 as SGHTS and CDR2 as YDEGEE. This CDR3 contains 12 residues. Three nested ARM-PCR rounds with V-beta and C-beta primers built TCRB libraries. TCRB-specific cDNA synthesis used approximately 0.49 ug of total RNA. TCRdb reprocessed the multiplex PCR reads with MiXCR, giving one entry per CDR3 protein. The profile shows some 15,000 distinct CDR3 sequences, roughly 73% of them singletons. A note on this clonotype: The antigen remains unidentified. An end of the junction does not agree with germline; a read error may underlie this.

J is TRBJ2-3 and V is TRBV5-8; 8 bases map to TRBD1. The sequence was obtained from a male donor with glioblastoma. Sequenced: brain tumor tissue. The CDR3 protein is CASSRGTGTRYF. In DNA, the CDR3 is TGTGCCAGCAGCCGGGGGACAGGTACGCGGTATTTT.